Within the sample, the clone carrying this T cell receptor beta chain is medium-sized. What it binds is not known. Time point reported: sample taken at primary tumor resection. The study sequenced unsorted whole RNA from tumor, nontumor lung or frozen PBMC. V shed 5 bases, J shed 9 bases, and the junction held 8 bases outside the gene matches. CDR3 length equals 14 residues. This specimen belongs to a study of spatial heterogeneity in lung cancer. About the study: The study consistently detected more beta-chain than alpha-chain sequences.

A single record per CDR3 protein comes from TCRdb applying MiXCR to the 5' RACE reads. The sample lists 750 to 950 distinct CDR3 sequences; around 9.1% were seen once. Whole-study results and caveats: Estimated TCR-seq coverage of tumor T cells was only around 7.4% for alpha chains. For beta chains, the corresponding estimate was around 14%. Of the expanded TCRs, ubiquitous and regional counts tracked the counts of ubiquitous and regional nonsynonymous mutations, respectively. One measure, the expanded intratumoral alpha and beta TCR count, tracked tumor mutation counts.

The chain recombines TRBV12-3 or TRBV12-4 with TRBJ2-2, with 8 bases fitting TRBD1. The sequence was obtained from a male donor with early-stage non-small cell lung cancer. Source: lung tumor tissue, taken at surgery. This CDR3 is CASSPGQGGRELFF. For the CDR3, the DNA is TGTGCCAGCAGTCCAGGACAGGGCGGACGGGAGCTGTTTTTT.